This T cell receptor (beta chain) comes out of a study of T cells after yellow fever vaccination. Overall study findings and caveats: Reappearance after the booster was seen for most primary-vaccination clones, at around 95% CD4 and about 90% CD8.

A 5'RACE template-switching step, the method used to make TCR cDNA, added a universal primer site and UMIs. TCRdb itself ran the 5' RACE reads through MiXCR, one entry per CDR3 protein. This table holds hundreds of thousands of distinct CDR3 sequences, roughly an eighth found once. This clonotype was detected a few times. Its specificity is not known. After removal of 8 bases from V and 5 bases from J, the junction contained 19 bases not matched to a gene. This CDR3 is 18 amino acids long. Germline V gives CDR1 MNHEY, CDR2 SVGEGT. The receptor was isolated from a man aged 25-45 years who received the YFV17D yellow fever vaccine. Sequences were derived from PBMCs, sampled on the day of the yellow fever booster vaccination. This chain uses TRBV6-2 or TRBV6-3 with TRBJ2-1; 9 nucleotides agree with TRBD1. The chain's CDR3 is CASAPIYFPRQGDNEQFF. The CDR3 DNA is TGTGCCAGCGCGCCCATCTACTTTCCGAGACAGGGGGACAATGAGCAGTTCTTC.